Detailed here is one T cell receptor beta chain. The antigen remains undetermined. The sample is drawn from a study of shared clonotypes between healthy human individuals. Study findings and constraints: Rarefaction showed that sequencing of sorted subsets was incomplete (despite large depth). Lower generation probabilities were found for non-shared clonotypes than for those shared by all four donors. Shared clonotypes: 4.5% to 6.5% naive CD4, 3% to 3.5% naive CD8, roughly 2.2% memory CD4, approximately 0.4% memory CD8.

Deletions cut 6 bases from V and 0 bases from J, with 6 bases between. CDR3 size: 14 residues. The germline V gene has CDR1 MNHEY and CDR2 SMNVEV (reference sequence). Every immunoSEQ plate was one replicate of a subset's evenly spread DNA. Assay used: immunoSEQ multiplex PCR; TCRdb lists only in-frame clones, some missing. Among a few million clones listed, around nine tenths were seen once. Sequences were obtained from naive CD4+ T cells sorted from blood. The subset is: CD45RA+ positively selected. This clonotype originated in a man aged 18 to 30 in good health. The J gene is TRBJ1-6, the V gene TRBV27; D gene uncertain. CDR3 bases: TGTGCCAGCAGGCTAAGCTCCTATAATTCACCCCTCCACTTT. This codes for CASRLSSYNSPLHF.